The T cell receptor beta chain under discussion was sequenced for a study of long-term antiretroviral therapy in people with HIV. The immunoSEQ assay was v3.0, run at survey level. Sequencing was performed with immunoSEQ multiplex PCR; in TCRdb, only in-frame clones are kept and a portion is missing. The sample lists around 34,000 clones, roughly 76% occurring once. Germline CDR1 LNHDA, CDR2 SQIVND (reference sequence). The CDR3 is 12 residues long. Deletions cut 4 bases from V and 6 bases from J, with 7 bases between. This sequence joins TRBV19 and TRBJ2-1; D might be TRBD1 (5 bases). This receptor was taken from a man aged 18 to 30 with HIV. This material consisted of unsorted PBMCs, taken 1.5 years after starting antiretroviral therapy. The DNA for the CDR3 is TGTGCCAGTAGTACAGGGTTCAATGAGCAGTTCTTC. Its protein product is CASSTGFNEQFF.